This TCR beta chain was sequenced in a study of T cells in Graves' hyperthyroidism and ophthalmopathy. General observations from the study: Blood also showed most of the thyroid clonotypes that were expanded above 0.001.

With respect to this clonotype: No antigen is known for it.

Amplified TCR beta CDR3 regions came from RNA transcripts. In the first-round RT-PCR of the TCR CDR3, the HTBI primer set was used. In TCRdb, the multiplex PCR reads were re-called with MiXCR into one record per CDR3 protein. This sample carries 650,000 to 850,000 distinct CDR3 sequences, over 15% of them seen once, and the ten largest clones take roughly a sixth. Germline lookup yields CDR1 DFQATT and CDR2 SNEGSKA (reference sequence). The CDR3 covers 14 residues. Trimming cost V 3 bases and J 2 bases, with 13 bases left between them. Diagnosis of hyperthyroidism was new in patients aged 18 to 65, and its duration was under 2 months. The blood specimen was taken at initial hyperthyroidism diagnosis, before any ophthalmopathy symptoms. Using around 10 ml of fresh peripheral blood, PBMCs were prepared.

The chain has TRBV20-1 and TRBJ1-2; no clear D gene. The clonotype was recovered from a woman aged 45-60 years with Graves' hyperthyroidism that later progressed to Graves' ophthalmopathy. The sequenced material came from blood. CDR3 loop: CSASGSLKNYGYTF. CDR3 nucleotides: TGCAGTGCTAGCGGAAGCCTGAAGAACTATGGCTACACCTTC.